Listed below are T cell receptor beta chains from one sample, sequenced in a study of blood T cell repertoires in COVID-19. Sequencing was performed with immunoSEQ multiplex PCR; in TCRdb, only in-frame clones are kept and a portion is missing. The data hold about 48,000 clones, with approximately 80% observed a single time. The sequenced sample was peripheral blood. All receptors come from a human donor with active or convalescent COVID-19. The donor label of this sample is uncertain. Each CDR3 is given with its conserved first and last residue. D genes are given only for firm matches. Clone sizes are given selectively: once, few, many, or a class where the clone is expanded.

CDR3 length,D gene,clone size,J gene,V gene,CDR3 DNA,CDR3 protein
15,NA,NA,TRBJ1-6,TRBV28,TGTGCCAGCAGTTCGGGGAGCTCCTATAATTCACCCCTCCACTTT,CASSSGSSYNSPLHF
18,NA,medium-sized,TRBJ1-5,TRBV5-6,TGTGCCAGCAGCTTGGCAAATAAACAGGACGCCTCCAATCAGCCCCAGCATTTT,CASSLANKQDASNQPQHF
17,TRBD2,NA,TRBJ2-2,TRBV24-1,TGTGCCACCTCCGGGGAGACTAGCGAACGAAACACCGGGGAGCTGTTTTTT,CATSGETSERNTGELFF
16,NA,few,TRBJ2-1,TRBV20-1,TGCAGTGCTAGTAGGATTACGGGAGTAATCAACAATGAGCAGTTCTTC,CSASRITGVINNEQFF
14,NA,NA,TRBJ2-1,TRBV19,TGTGCCAGTAGTATTATCGGAGGGAACAATGAGCAGTTCTTC,CASSIIGGNNEQFF
13,NA,NA,TRBJ2-3,TRBV10-3,TGTGCCATCAGACCTTCGGGGGCAGATACGCAGTATTTT,CAIRPSGADTQYF
18,TRBD1,few,TRBJ1-5,TRBV19,TGTGCCAGTAGCTCTTCCACTCGGGGGACAGGCGGCAATCAGCCCCAGCATTTT,CASSSSTRGTGGNQPQHF
17,TRBD1,once,TRBJ1-2,TRBV3-1/TRBV3-2,TGTGCCAGCAGTGGCGAGGCAGGGGCAGGGGGTAACTATGGCTACACCTTC,CASSGEAGAGGNYGYTF
14,TRBD2,NA,TRBJ2-3,TRBV3-1/TRBV3-2,TGTGCCAGCAGGCCGCGGGGGGCAGGGGATACGCAGTATTTT,CASRPRGAGDTQYF
15,NA,few,TRBJ1-4,TRBV7-2,TGTGCCAGCAGTGGTACCGCGAGGTTTGATGAAAAACTGTTTTTT,CASSGTARFDEKLFF
16,NA,NA,TRBJ1-2,TRBV28,TGTGCCAGCAGTTTGCCCAGGCGGGGGGCCAGTTATGGCTACACCTTC,CASSLPRRGASYGYTF
17,TRBD2,NA,TRBJ2-7,TRBV29-1,TGCAGCGTCCGATCCGGGACTAGCGGACCACTATCCTACGAGCAGTACTTC,CSVRSGTSGPLSYEQYF
14,TRBD1,NA,TRBJ1-3,TRBV9,TGTGCCAGCAGCGTAGAACAGGGGGGAAACACCATATATTTT,CASSVEQGGNTIYF
13,NA,medium-sized,TRBJ1-4,TRBV19,TGTGCCAGTAGGATGGGGGCAGGGGAAAAACTGTTTTTT,CASRMGAGEKLFF
17,NA,few,TRBJ2-1,TRBV7-6,TGTGCCAGCAGCTTAGCTTTCGGCGGCGGCTCCTACAATGAGCAGTTCTTC,CASSLAFGGGSYNEQFF
15,TRBD1,NA,TRBJ2-4,TRBV7-3,TGTGCCAGCAGCCTGACCGGGACAGCCTTAAACATTCAGTACTTC,CASSLTGTALNIQYF
12,NA,NA,TRBJ1-5,TRBV24-1,TGTGCCACCAGTGATTCGCGCCAGCCCCAGCATTTT,CATSDSRQPQHF
15,NA,NA,TRBJ2-7,TRBV7-2,TGTGCCAGCAGCTTAGGGGCAGGGTTTGGATACGAGCAGTACTTC,CASSLGAGFGYEQYF
13,NA,NA,TRBJ2-7,TRBV5-1,TGCGCCAGCAGCTTCGGACAACTTTACGAGCAGTACTTC,CASSFGQLYEQYF
15,TRBD1,NA,TRBJ2-1,TRBV5-6,TGTGCCAGCCTTTTAGGGACAGGGGGCCGAAATGAGCAGTTCTTC,CASLLGTGGRNEQFF
14,TRBD1,NA,TRBJ2-7,TRBV5-4,TGTGCCAGCAGCCGGAACCGGGACAGGGATGAGCAGTACTTC,CASSRNRDRDEQYF
13,NA,NA,TRBJ1-3,TRBV7-3,TGTGCTCCGCCCGGGGGTTCGGGAAACACCATATATTTT,CAPPGGSGNTIYF